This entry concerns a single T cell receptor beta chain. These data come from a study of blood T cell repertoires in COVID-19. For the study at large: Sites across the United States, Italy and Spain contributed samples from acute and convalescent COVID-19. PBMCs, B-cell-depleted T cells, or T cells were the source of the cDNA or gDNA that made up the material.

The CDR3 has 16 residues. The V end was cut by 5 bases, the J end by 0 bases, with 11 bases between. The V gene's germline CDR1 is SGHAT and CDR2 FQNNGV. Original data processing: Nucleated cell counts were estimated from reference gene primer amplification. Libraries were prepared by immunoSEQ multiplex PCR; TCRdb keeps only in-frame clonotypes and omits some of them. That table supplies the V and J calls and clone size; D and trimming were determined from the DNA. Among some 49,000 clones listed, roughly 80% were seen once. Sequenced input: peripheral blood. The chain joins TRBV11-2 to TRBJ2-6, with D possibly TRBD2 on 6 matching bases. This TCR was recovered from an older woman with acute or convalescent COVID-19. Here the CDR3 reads CASSISGNSGANVLTF. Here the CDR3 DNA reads TGTGCCAGCAGCATTAGCGGCAACTCTGGGGCCAACGTCCTGACTTTC.